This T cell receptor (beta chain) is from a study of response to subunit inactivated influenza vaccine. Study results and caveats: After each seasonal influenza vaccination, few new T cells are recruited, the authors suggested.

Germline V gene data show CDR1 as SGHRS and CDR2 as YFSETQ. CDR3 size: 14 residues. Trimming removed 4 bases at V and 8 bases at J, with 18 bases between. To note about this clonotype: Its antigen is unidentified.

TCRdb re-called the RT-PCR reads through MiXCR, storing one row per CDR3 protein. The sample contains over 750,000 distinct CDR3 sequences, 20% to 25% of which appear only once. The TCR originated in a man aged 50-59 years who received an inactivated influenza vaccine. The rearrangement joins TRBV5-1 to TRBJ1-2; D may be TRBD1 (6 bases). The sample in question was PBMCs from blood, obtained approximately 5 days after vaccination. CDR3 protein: CASSGGLPRGGYTF. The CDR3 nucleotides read TGCGCCAGCAGCGGCGGTCTACCCAGGGGAGGCTACACCTTC.